This TCR beta chain was retrieved from a study of post-analysis software for immune sequencing data. The germline CDR1 and CDR2 sequences are MGHRA and YSYEKL. The length of the CDR3 is 14 residues. Trimming removed 1 base at V and 12 bases at J, with 13 bases between. Unique molecular identifiers were present in the TCR beta cDNA libraries. In TCRdb, the PCR reads were re-called with MiXCR into one record per CDR3 protein. The sample has fewer than 700,000 distinct CDR3 sequences, roughly two fifths seen once. This clonotype was found a few times. Its antigen is still unknown. Whole-study results and caveats: Normalized Chao1 diversity in multiple sclerosis patients fell significantly below that of controls. When patients were compared with controls, about 5 TRBV segments were more frequent, TRBV5-6, TRBV5-1 and TRBV20-1 among them.

V usage is TRBV4-1 and J usage is TRBJ1-6, with a weak D call TRBD1 (5 bases). The sequence was obtained from a girl aged 10 to 17 with multiple sclerosis. Sequenced: blood. CDR3 DNA: TGCGCCAGCAGCCAAGTGTGGGACGAAAAACCCCTCCACTTT. Protein: CASSQVWDEKPLHF.